This entry concerns a single T cell receptor (beta chain). Random hexamers were used to reverse transcribe the RNA input (roughly 0.5 to 1 ug). The amplification used immunoSEQ multiplex PCR on TCR beta CDR3; it spanned 54 Vbeta and 13 Jbeta. Using its own MiXCR run on the immunoSEQ multiplex PCR reads, TCRdb lists one record per CDR3 protein. The data hold around 140,000 distinct CDR3 sequences, with roughly 76% observed a single time. This specimen comes from a study of CD8 T cells in Susac syndrome. The V end was cut by 4 bases, the J end by 6 bases, with 30 bases between. Germline V gives CDR1 LGHDT, CDR2 YNNKEL (reference sequence). The length of the CDR3 is 19 residues.

The material sequenced was CD8+ T cells from PBMCs. V and J are TRBV3-1 and TRBJ1-2; D is possibly TRBD1 (6 bases). The TCR comes from a human donor with multiple sclerosis. The CDR3 DNA reads TGTGCCAGCAGCCCTTTAAAGGGAGACGTGGGATTAGGGGGACATGGCTACACCTTC. It specifies CASSPLKGDVGLGGHGYTF.